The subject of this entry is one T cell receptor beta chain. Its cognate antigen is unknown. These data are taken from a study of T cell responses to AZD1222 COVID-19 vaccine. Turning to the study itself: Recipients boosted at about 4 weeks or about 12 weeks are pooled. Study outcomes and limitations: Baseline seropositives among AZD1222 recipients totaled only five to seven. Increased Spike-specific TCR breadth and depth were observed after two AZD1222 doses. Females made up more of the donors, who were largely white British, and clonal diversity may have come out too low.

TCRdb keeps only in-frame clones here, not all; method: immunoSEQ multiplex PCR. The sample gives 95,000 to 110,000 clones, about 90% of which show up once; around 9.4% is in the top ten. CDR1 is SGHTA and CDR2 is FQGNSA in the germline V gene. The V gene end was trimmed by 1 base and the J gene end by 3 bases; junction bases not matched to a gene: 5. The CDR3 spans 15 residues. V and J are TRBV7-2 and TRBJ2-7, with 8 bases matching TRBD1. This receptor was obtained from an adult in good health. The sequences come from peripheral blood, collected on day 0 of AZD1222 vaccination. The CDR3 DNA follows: TGTGCCAGCAGCTTAGACAGGGGGGCTCGCTACGAGCAGTACTTC. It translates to CASSLDRGARYEQYF.